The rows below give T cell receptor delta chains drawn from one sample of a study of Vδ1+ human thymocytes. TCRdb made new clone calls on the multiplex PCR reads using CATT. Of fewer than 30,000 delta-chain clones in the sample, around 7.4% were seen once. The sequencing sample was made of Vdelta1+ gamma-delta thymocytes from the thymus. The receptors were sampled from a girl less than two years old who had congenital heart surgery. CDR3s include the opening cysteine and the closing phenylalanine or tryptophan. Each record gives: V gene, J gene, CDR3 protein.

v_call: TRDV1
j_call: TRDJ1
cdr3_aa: CALGEGPIGVSYPQPYTDKLIF

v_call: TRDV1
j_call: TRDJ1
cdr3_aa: CALGENPLYWGIATDKLIF

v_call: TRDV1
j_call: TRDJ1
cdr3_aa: CALGELERLRSTCTDKLIF

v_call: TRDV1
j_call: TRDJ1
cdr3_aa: CALGELAFPGCREVYTDKLIF

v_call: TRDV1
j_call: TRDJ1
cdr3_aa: CALGGVMLGDRSTDKLIF

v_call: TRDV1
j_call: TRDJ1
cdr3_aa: CALGEICRPKPPFTGGLQLIF

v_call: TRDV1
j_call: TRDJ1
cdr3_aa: CALGELLYYWGIKDYKLIF

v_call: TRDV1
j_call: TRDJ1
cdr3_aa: CALGELSRVLLSQDVLGSIKLIF

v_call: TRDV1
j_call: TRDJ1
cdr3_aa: CALGESEPTTGDGILIF

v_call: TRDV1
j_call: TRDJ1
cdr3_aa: CALGETLHWGTDKLIF

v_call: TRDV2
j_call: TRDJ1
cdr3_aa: CACDTLGDAYTDKLIF

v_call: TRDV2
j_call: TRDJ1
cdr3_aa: CAWDQGASHFALANTDKLIF

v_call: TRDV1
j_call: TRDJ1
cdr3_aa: CALGDPHHFEDWGSNLNTDKLIF

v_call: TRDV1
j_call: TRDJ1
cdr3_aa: CALGGPTRPTGNIDKLIF

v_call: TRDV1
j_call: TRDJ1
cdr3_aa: CALAFPPRTGGYLPDKLIF

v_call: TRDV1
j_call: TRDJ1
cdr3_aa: CALGDAAQHLVGDRGYTDKLIF

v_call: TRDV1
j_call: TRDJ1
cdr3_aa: CALGELVTDGDTEGTDKLIF

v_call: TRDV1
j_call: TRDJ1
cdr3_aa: CALGELRGALTDKLIF

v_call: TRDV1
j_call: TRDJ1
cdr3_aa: CALGEPPVSRPMYTDKLIF

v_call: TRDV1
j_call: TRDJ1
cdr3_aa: CALGEPSPDTDKLIF

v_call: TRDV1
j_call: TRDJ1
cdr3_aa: CALGTPSYVGALPTDKLIF

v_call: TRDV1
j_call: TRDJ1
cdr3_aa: CALGDHCTSGGGTDKLIF

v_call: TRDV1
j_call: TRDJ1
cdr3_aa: CALGDPNWGTPYWRTPDKLIF

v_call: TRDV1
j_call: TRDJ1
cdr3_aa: CALGNGEGYADKLIF

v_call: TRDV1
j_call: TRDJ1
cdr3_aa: CALGGPSDGGDTETDKLIF

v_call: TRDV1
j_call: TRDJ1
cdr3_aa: CALGEPKTDYPTPGDSGGRWYTDKLIF

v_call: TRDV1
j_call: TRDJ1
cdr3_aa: CALGELAGDNPVDKLIF

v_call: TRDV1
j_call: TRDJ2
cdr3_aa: CALGEPPPLEVVRGTAQLFF

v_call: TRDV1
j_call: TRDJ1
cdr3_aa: CALGDPPYLPTRGPEKDDKLIF

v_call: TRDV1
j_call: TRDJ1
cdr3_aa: CALGEGPGDPYQGMWADKLIF

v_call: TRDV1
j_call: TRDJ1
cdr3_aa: CALGEPPSRTGGLYTDKLIF

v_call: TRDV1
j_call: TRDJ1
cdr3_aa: CALGERSSGLPIYTDKLIF

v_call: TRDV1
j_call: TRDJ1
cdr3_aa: CALGEPTYWGITYTDKLIF

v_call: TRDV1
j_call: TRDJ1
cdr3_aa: CALGNYGMYTDKLIF

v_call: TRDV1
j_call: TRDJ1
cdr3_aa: CALGDRGRSFETLDWGIRVALDKLIF

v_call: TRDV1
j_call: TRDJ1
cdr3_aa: CALGGTSAGGLDLTDKLIF

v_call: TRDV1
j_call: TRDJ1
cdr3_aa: CALGAFPTLVKGTDKLIF

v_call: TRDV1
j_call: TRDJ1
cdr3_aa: CALGESTPLLGDRIKLIF

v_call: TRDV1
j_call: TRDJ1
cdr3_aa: CALGDPYGVGGYTDKLIF

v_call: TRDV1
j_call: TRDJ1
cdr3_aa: CALGELSTGGYGRFIF

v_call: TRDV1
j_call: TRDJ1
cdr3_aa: CALGAPGGPPGEWGIRADKLIF

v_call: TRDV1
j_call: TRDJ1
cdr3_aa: CALGETPSCGSLDQITDKLIF

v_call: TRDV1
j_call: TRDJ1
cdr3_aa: CALGDLGGPTTNTDKLIF

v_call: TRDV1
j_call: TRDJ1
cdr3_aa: CALGEKVRGIRFTDKLIF

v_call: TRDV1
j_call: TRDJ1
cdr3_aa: CALGDVRDSYVPYTDKLIF

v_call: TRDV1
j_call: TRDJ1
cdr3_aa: CALGNFLHSFTLIDKLIF

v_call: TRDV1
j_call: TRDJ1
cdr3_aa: CALGELLDNPQTGGYGWDKLIF

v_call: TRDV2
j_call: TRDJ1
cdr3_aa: CARDTGREGKLIF

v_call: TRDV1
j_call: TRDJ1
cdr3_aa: CALGALLLVRGGPKADSDKLIF

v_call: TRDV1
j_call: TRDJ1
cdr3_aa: CALGILLPTVSPGTDKLIF

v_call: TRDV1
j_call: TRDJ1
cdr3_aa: CALGERPWAIGYTDKLIF

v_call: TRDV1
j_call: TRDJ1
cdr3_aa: CALGELEFPGYFRYWGIGSDKLIF

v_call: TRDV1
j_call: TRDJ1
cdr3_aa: CALFPGSDWGIRPDKLIF